This TCR beta chain was sequenced during a study of early T cells in non-severe SARS-CoV-2 infection. Across the study: Investigators sequenced bulk RNA drawn from unsorted whole blood, and chains remained unpaired. The study's findings and limits: CD4 and private specificities were missed by VDJdb matching, which favored anti-spike CD8 responses.

Each single cDNA molecule received a unique molecular identifier. TCRdb reprocessed the 5' RACE reads with MiXCR, giving one entry per CDR3 protein. The repertoire includes roughly 35,000 distinct CDR3 sequences, about 6.7% of them detected once, and just over 4% sits in the top ten. The junction had 6 bases not matched to a gene; V was cut back by 6 bases and J by 3 bases. The CDR3 contains 14 residues. The germline V gene has CDR1 MNHEY and CDR2 SVGAGI. This clonotype was detected a few times. Its target is unknown. The sequence derives from an adult who was a healthcare worker with PCR-confirmed SARS-CoV-2 infection or an uninfected control (not recorded which). V is TRBV6-5 and J is TRBJ2-7, with 9 bases identical to TRBD2. What was sequenced was whole blood. This CDR3 is CASSPTAGGYEQYF. CDR3 nucleotides: TGTGCCAGCAGCCCCACAGCGGGAGGCTACGAGCAGTACTTC.